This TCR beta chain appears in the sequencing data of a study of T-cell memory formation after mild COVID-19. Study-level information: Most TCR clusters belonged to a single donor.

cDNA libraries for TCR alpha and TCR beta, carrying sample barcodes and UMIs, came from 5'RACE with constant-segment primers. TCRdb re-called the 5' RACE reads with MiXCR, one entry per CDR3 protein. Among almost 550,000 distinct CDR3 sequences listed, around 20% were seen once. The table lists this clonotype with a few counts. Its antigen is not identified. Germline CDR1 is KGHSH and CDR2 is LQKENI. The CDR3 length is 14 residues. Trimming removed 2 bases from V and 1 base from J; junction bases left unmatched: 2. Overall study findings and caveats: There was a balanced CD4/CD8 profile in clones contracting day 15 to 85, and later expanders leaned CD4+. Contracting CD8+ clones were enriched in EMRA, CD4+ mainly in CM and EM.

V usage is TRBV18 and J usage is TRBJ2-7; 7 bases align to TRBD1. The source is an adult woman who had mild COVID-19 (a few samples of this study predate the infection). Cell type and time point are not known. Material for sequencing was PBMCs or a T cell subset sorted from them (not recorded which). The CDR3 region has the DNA TGTGCCAGCTCACCAAGGGGGCCATCCTACGAGCAGTACTTC. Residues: CASSPRGPSYEQYF.